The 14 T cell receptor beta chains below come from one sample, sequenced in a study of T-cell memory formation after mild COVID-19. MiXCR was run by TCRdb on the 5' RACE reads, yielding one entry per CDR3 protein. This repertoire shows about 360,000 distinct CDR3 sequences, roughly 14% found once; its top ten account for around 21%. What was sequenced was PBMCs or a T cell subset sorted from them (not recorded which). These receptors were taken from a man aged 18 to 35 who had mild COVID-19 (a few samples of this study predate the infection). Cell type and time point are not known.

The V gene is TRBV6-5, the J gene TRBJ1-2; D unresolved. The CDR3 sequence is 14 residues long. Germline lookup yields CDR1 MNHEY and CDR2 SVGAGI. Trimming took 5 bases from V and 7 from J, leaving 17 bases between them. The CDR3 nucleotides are TGTGCCAGCAGTCAGCGTGACGGCTGGGGTGGCTACACCTTC. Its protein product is CASSQRDGWGGYTF.

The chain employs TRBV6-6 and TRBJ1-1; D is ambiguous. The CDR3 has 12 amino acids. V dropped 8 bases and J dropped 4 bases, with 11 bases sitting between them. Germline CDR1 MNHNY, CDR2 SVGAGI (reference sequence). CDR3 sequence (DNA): TGTGCCAGCGTGGGAGGAGTCACTGAAGCTTTCTTT. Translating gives CASVGGVTEAFF.

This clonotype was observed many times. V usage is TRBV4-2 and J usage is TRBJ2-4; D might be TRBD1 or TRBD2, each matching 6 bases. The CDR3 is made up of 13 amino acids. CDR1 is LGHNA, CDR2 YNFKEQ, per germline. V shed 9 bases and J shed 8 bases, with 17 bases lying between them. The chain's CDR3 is CASRGVSADIQYF. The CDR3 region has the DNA TGTGCCAGTAGGGGGGTTTCCGCGGACATTCAGTACTTC.

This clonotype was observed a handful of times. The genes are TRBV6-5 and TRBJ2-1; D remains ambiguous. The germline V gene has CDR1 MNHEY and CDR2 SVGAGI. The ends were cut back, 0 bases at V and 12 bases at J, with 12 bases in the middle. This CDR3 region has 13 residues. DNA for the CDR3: TGTGCCAGCAGTTACTCGGCAGGCCCAGGGCAGTTCTTC. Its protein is CASSYSAGPGQFF.

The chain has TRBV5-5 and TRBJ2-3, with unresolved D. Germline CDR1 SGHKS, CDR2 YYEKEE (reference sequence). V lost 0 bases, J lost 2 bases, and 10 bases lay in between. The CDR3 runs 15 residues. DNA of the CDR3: TGTGCCAGCAGCTTGGATCCAGGAACCACAGATACGCAGTATTTT. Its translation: CASSLDPGTTDTQYF.

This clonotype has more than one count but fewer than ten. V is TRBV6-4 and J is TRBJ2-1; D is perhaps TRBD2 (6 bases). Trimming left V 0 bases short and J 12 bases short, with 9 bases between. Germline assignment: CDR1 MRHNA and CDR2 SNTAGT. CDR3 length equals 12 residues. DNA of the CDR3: TGTGCCAGCAGTGACTCGTTCGGGGGGCAGTTCTTC. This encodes CASSDSFGGQFF.

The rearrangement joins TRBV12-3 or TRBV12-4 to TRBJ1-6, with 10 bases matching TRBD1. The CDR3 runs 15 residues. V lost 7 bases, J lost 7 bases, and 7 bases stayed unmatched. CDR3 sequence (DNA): TGTGCCAGCACCTCCTGGGGACAGGGGAATTCACCCCTCCACTTT. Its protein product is CASTSWGQGNSPLHF.

CDR3 DNA: TGTGCCAGCAGCTTACCGGGACAGCGGAAGACCCAGTACTTC. Encoded protein: CASSLPGQRKTQYF. The chain employs TRBV7-2 and TRBJ2-5; 7 nucleotides line up with TRBD1. CDR1 is SGHTA, CDR2 FQGNSA, per germline. The CDR3 length is 14 residues. With 2 bases clipped from V and 6 bases from J, the junction kept 6 bases outside the gene matches.

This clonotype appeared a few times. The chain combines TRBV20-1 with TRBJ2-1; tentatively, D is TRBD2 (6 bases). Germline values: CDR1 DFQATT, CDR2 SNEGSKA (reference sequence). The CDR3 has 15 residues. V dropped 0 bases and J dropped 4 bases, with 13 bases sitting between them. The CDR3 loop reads CSARDRLARYNEQFF. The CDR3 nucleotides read TGCAGTGCTAGAGATCGGCTAGCGAGATACAATGAGCAGTTCTTC.

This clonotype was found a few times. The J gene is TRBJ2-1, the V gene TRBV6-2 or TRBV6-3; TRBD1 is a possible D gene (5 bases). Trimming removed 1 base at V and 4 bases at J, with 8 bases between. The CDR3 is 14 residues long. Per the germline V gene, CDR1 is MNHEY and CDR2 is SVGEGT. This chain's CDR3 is CASSYYPGYNEQFF. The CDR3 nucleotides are TGTGCCAGCAGTTACTATCCAGGGTACAATGAGCAGTTCTTC.

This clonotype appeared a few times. CDR3: CAATKEKLFF. DNA for the CDR3: TGTGCCGCTACGAAGGAAAAACTGTTTTTT. The chain is built from TRBV7-2 and TRBJ1-4; no firm D call. The length of the CDR3 is 10 residues. Trimming removed 11 bases from V and 8 bases from J, with 9 bases in between. The germline V gene has CDR1 SGHTA and CDR2 FQGNSA.

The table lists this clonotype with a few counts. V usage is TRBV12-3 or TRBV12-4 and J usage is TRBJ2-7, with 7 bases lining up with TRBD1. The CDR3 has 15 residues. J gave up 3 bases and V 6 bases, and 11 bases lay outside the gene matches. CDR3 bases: TGTGCCAGCAGCTCCCCCGGCAGGGGGAACTACGAGCAGTACTTC. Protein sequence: CASSSPGRGNYEQYF.

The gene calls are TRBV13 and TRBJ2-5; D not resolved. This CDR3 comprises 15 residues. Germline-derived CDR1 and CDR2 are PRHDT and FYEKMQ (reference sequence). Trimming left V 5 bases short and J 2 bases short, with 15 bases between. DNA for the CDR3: TGTGCCAGCAGCGCCCCCCCATATTCACAAGAGACCCAGTACTTC. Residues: CASSAPPYSQETQYF.

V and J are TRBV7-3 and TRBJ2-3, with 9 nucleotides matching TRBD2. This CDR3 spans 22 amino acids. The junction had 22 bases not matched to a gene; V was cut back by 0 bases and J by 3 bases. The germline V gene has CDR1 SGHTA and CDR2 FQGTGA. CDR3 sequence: CASSLTFGTSGLAPVWTDTQYF. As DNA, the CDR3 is TGTGCCAGCAGCTTAACGTTCGGGACGTCGGGACTAGCCCCGGTGTGGACAGATACGCAGTATTTT.